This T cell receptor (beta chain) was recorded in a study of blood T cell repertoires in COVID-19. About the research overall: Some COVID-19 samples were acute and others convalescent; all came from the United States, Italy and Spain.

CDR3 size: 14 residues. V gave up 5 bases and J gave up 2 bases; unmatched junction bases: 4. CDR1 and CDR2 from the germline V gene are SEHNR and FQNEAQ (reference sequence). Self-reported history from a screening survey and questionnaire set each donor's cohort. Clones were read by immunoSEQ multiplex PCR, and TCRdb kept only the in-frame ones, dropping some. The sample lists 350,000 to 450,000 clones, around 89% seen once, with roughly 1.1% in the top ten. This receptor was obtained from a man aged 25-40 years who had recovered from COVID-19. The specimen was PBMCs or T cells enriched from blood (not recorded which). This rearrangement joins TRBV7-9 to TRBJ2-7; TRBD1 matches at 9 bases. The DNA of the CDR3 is TGTGCCAGCAGCACGGGACAGGGTACCTACGAGCAGTACTTC. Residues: CASSTGQGTYEQYF.